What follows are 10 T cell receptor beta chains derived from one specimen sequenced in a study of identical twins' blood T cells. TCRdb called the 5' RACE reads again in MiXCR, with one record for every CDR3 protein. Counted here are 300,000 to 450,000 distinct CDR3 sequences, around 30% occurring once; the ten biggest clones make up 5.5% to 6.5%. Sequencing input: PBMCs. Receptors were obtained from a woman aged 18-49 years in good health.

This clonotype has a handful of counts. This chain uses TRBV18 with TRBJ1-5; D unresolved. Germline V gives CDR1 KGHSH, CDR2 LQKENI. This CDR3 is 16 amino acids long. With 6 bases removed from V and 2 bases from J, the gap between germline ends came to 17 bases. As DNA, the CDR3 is TGTGCCAGCTCGCATGGAGCCTCCACGGGCAATCAGCCCCAGCATTTT. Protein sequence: CASSHGASTGNQPQHF.

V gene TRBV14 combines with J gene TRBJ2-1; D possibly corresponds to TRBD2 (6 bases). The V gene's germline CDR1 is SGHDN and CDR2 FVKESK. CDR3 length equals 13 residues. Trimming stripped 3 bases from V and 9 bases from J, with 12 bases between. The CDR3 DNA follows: TGTGCCAGCAGCCAGGCTCTGCGGGGTGAGCAGTTCTTC. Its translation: CASSQALRGEQFF. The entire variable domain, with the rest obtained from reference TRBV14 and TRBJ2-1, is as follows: EAGVTQFPSHSVIEKGQTVTLRCDPISGHDNLYWYRRVMGKEIKFLLHFVKESKQDESGMPNNRFLAERTGGTYSTLKVQPAELEDSGVYFCASSQALRGEQFFGPGTRLTVL.

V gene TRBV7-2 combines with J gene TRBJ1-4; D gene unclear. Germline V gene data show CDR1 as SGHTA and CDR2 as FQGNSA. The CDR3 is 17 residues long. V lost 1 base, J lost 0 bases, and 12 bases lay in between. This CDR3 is CASSLGHGTATNEKLFF. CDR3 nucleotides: TGTGCCAGCAGCTTAGGGCATGGCACCGCAACTAATGAAAAACTGTTTTTT.

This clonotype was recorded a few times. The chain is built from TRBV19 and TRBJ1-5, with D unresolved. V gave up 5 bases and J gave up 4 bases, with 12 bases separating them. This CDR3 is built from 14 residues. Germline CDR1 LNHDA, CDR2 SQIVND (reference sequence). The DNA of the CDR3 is TGTGCCAGTAGTTACCGGGGAATTAATCAGCCCCAGCATTTT. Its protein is CASSYRGINQPQHF.

The CDR3 reads CASSPFRAGQEYNEQFF. CDR3 DNA: TGTGCCAGCTCCCCGTTCCGGGCGGGACAGGAGTACAATGAGCAGTTCTTC. The chain recombines TRBV18 with TRBJ2-1; TRBD1 matches 8 bases. Germline-derived CDR1 and CDR2 are KGHSH and LQKENI. V was clipped by 6 bases and J by 4 bases; unmatched bases: 14. The CDR3 runs to 17 residues.

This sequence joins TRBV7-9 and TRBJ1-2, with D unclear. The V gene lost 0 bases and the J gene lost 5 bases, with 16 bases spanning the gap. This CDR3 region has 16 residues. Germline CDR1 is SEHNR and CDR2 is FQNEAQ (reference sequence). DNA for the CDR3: TGTGCCAGCAGCTTAGCGCGACCGGGCCTTCGGTATGGCTACACCTTC. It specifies CASSLARPGLRYGYTF.

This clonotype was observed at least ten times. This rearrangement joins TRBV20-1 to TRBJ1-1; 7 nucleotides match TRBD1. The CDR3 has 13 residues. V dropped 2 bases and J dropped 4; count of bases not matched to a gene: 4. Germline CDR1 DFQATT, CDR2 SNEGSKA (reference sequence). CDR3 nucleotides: TGCAGTGCTAGACTACCAGGGGGCACTGAAGCTTTCTTT. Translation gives CSARLPGGTEAFF.

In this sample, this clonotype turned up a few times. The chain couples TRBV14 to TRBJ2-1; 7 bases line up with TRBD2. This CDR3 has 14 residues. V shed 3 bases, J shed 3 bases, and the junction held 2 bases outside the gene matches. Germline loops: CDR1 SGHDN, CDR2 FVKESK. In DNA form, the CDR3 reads TGTGCCAGCAGCCAGAGCGGGATCTACAATGAGCAGTTCTTC. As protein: CASSQSGIYNEQFF.

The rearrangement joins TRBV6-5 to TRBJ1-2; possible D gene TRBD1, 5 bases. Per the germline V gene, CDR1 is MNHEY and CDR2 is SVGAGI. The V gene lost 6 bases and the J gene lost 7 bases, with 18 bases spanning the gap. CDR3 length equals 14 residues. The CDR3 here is CASSPLQGWFGYTF. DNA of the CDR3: TGTGCCAGCAGCCCTCTCCAGGGCTGGTTTGGCTACACCTTC.

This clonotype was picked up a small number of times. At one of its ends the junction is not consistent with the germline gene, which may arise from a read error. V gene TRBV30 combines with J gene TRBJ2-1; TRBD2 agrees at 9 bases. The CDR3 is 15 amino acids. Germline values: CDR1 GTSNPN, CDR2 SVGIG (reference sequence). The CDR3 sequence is CARSVQSSGNNEQFF. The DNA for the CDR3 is TGTGCCCGGAGTGTACAGTCTAGCGGGAACAATGAGCAGTTCTTC. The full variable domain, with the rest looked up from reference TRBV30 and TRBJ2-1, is SQTIHQWPATLVQPVGSPLSLECTVEGTSNPNLYWYRQAAGRGLQLLFYSVGIGQISSEVPQNLSASRPQDRQFILSSKKLLLSDSGFYLCARSVQSSGNNEQFFGPGTRLTVL.